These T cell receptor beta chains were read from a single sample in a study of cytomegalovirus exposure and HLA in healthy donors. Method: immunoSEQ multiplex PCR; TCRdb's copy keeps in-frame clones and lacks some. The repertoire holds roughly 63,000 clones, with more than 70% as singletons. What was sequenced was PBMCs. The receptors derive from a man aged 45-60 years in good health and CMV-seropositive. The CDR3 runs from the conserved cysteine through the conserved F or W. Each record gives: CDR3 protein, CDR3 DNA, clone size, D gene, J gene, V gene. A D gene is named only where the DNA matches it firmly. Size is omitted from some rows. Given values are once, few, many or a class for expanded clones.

cdr3_aa: CASSQGGISGNTIYF
cdr3_nt: TGTGCCAGCAGCCAAGGGGGCATCTCTGGAAACACCATATATTTT
clone_size: few
d_call: TRBD1
j_call: TRBJ1-3
v_call: TRBV7-9

cdr3_aa: CASGLGTGGVDEQYF
cdr3_nt: TGTGCTAGTGGTTTAGGGACAGGGGGTGTGGACGAGCAGTACTTC
clone_size: .
d_call: TRBD1
j_call: TRBJ2-7
v_call: TRBV12-5

cdr3_aa: CASSSGTGEKLFF
cdr3_nt: TGCGCCAGCAGCTCAGGGACAGGTGAAAAACTGTTTTTT
clone_size: .
d_call: TRBD1
j_call: TRBJ1-4
v_call: TRBV5-1

cdr3_aa: CASSYSGRQGSYEQYF
cdr3_nt: TGTGCCAGCAGTTACTCGGGGAGACAGGGCTCCTACGAGCAGTACTTC
clone_size: .
d_call: TRBD1
j_call: TRBJ2-7
v_call: TRBV6-6

cdr3_aa: CSVPGLGQGYHEAFF
cdr3_nt: TGCAGCGTCCCTGGGTTGGGACAGGGTTATCATGAAGCTTTCTTT
clone_size: once
d_call: TRBD1
j_call: TRBJ1-1
v_call: TRBV29-1

cdr3_aa: CASSLSGKNEQYF
cdr3_nt: TGTGCCAGCAGCTTGTCGGGAAAGAACGAGCAGTACTTC
clone_size: .
d_call: .
j_call: TRBJ2-7
v_call: TRBV7-9

cdr3_aa: CASSSGTYEQYF
cdr3_nt: TGTGCCAGCAGCTCCGGGACCTACGAGCAGTACTTC
clone_size: few
d_call: .
j_call: TRBJ2-7
v_call: TRBV7-9

cdr3_aa: CASSVDTAYGYTF
cdr3_nt: TGTGCCAGCAGCGTAGATACCGCGTATGGCTACACCTTC
clone_size: .
d_call: .
j_call: TRBJ1-2
v_call: TRBV9

cdr3_aa: CASSESGGLGAFF
cdr3_nt: TGCGCCAGCAGTGAGTCAGGGGGCCTGGGTGCTTTCTTT
clone_size: .
d_call: TRBD1
j_call: TRBJ1-1
v_call: TRBV10-1

cdr3_aa: CASSPTGGLYEQYF
cdr3_nt: TGTGCCAGCAGTCCGACAGGGGGCCTGTACGAGCAGTACTTC
clone_size: .
d_call: TRBD1
j_call: TRBJ2-7
v_call: TRBV27

cdr3_aa: CAKTQDEQFF
cdr3_nt: TGTGCCAAGACACAGGATGAGCAGTTCTTC
clone_size: few
d_call: .
j_call: TRBJ2-1
v_call: TRBV5-6

cdr3_aa: CASSTGVASYNEQFF
cdr3_nt: TGTGCCAGCAGCACAGGAGTAGCCTCCTACAATGAGCAGTTCTTC
clone_size: .
d_call: .
j_call: TRBJ2-1
v_call: TRBV2

cdr3_aa: CASNSWAGNTEAFF
cdr3_nt: TGCGCCAGCAATTCTTGGGCCGGGAACACTGAAGCTTTCTTT
clone_size: .
d_call: .
j_call: TRBJ1-1
v_call: TRBV10-2

cdr3_aa: CASSWWAGGDQETQYF
cdr3_nt: TGCGCCAGCAGCTGGTGGGCGGGGGGGGACCAAGAGACCCAGTACTTC
clone_size: .
d_call: TRBD2
j_call: TRBJ2-5
v_call: TRBV5-1

cdr3_aa: CASSLGAGYEQYF
cdr3_nt: TGTGCCAGCAGCTTAGGGGCAGGATACGAGCAGTACTTC
clone_size: .
d_call: .
j_call: TRBJ2-7
v_call: TRBV13

cdr3_aa: CASSPGLNVTDTQYF
cdr3_nt: TGTGCCAGCAGCCCAGGACTAAACGTCACAGATACGCAGTATTTT
clone_size: .
d_call: .
j_call: TRBJ2-3
v_call: TRBV5-4

cdr3_aa: CASGDRVSYEQYF
cdr3_nt: TGTGCCAGCGGGGACAGGGTCTCCTACGAGCAGTACTTC
clone_size: .
d_call: TRBD1
j_call: TRBJ2-7
v_call: TRBV7-2

cdr3_aa: CASSLPYYGTGKEDQPQHF
cdr3_nt: TGTGCCAGCAGTTTACCTTACTACGGGACAGGGAAAGAGGATCAGCCCCAGCATTTT
clone_size: few
d_call: TRBD1
j_call: TRBJ1-5
v_call: TRBV28

cdr3_aa: CASSQPGQETYGYTF
cdr3_nt: TGTGCCAGCAGCCAACCGGGACAGGAAACTTATGGCTACACCTTC
clone_size: .
d_call: TRBD1
j_call: TRBJ1-2
v_call: TRBV4-2

cdr3_aa: CASSLGGGQGNTEAFF
cdr3_nt: TGCGCCAGCAGCTTGGGGGGGGGCCAGGGTAACACTGAAGCTTTCTTT
clone_size: .
d_call: .
j_call: TRBJ1-1
v_call: TRBV5-1

cdr3_aa: CASSLSDSTFAGYTF
cdr3_nt: TGTGCCAGCAGCTTATCGGACAGTACATTCGCTGGCTACACCTTC
clone_size: .
d_call: .
j_call: TRBJ1-2
v_call: TRBV7-9

cdr3_aa: CASSLGPSNQPQHF
cdr3_nt: TGTGCCAGCAGCTTGGGGCCGAGCAATCAGCCCCAGCATTTT
clone_size: few
d_call: .
j_call: TRBJ1-5
v_call: TRBV5-8

cdr3_aa: CASSSQGNTEAFF
cdr3_nt: TGCGCCAGCAGCTCCCAGGGGAACACTGAAGCTTTCTTT
clone_size: .
d_call: .
j_call: TRBJ1-1
v_call: TRBV5-1

cdr3_aa: CASSPSARSSYEQYF
cdr3_nt: TGTGCCAGCTCACCATCGGCGCGGAGCTCCTACGAGCAGTACTTC
clone_size: few
d_call: .
j_call: TRBJ2-7
v_call: TRBV18

cdr3_aa: CASSLGGIEELFF
cdr3_nt: TGTGCCAGCAGCTTAGGCGGGATCGAGGAGCTGTTTTTT
clone_size: once
d_call: .
j_call: TRBJ2-2
v_call: TRBV7-6

cdr3_aa: CASRDRGVMNTEAFF
cdr3_nt: TGCGCCAGCCGGGACAGGGGCGTCATGAACACTGAAGCTTTCTTT
clone_size: few
d_call: TRBD1
j_call: TRBJ1-1
v_call: TRBV4-1